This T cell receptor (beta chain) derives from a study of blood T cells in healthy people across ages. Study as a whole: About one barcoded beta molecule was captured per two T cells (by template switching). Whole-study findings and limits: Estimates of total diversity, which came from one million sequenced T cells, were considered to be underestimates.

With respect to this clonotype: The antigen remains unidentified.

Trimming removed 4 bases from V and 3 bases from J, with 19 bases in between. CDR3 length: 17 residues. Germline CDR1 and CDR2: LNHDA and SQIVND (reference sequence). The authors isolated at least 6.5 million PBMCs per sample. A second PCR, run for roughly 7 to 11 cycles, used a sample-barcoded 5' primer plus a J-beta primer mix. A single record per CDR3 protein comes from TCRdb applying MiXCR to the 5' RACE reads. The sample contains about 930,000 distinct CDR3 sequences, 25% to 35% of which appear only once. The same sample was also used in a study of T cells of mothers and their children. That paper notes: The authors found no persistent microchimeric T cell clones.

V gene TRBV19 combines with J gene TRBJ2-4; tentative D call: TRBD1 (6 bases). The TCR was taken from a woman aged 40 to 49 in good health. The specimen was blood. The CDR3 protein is CASSSKARGLGKNIQYF. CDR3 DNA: TGTGCCAGTAGTAGCAAGGCCAGGGGATTGGGCAAAAACATTCAGTACTTC.